This T cell receptor (beta chain) was documented in a study of blood T cell repertoires in COVID-19. The data were produced by immunoSEQ multiplex PCR, yet TCRdb's version contains in-frame clones alone and is incomplete. This sample has under 200,000 clones, with around 77% found just once. The CDR3 is made up of 16 amino acids. CDR1 is LGHNA, CDR2 YNFKEQ, per germline. J was trimmed by 1 base and V by 4 bases; bases with no gene match: 4. The chain uses TRBV4-2 and TRBJ2-2; 9 positions match TRBD2. The sequence came from a man in his 70s with active or convalescent COVID-19. The sample taken for sequencing was peripheral blood. The CDR3 nucleotides are TGTGCCAGCAGCCGCGGGACTAGCCGGAACACCGGGGAGCTGTTTTTT. Protein sequence: CASSRGTSRNTGELFF.